The sequence of this T cell receptor beta chain was determined in a study of blood T cells in healthy people across ages. Study findings and constraints: Strong correlation linked observed beta diversity and percent naive T cells.

A J-beta primer mix and a sample-barcoded 5' primer were used in a second PCR of roughly 7 to 12 cycles. TCRdb re-analysed the 5' RACE reads in MiXCR, keeping a single row per CDR3 protein. The sample holds some 900,000 distinct CDR3 sequences, 48% seen once. The CDR3 spans 19 residues. CDR1 is LGHNA and CDR2 is YSLEER in the germline V gene. With 0 bases removed from V and 0 bases from J, the gap between germline ends came to 15 bases. For this clonotype: Its target is not known.

The chain joins TRBV4-3 to TRBJ1-6, with a tentative D call TRBD1 (5 bases). Sequencing was done on a sample of blood. This receptor was taken from a man aged 30-40 years in good health. CDR3 nucleotides: TGCGCCAGCAGCCAAGATCTCCTAGACAGAAGCTCCTATAATTCACCCCTCCACTTT. Its translation is CASSQDLLDRSSYNSPLHF.